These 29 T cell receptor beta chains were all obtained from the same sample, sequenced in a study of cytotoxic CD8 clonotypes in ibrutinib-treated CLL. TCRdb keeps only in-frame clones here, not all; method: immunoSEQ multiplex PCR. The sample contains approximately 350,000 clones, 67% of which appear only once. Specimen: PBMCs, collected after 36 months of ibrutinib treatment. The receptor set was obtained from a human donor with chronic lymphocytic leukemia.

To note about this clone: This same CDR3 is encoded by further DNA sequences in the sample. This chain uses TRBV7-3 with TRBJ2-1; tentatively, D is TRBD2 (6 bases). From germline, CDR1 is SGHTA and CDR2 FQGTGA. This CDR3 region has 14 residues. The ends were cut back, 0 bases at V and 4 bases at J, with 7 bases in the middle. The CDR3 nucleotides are TGTGCCAGCAGCTTAACGGGAGGTTACAATGAGCAGTTCTTC. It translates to CASSLTGGYNEQFF.

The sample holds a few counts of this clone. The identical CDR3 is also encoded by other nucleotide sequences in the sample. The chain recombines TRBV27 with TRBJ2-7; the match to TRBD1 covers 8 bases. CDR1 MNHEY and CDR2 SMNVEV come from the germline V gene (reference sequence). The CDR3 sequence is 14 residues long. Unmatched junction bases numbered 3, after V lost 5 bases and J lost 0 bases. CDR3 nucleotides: TGTGCCAGCAGTAGGACAGGGAGCTCCTACGAGCAGTACTTC. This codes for CASSRTGSSYEQYF.

CDR3 coding DNA: TGTGCCAGCAGCTTTGGACAGGGCCGGGACGAGCAGTACTTC. Amino acids: CASSFGQGRDEQYF. The chain couples TRBV11-2 to TRBJ2-7, with TRBD1 identical over 8 bases. CDR1 is SGHAT, CDR2 FQNNGV, per germline. Trimming at V came to 3 bases and at J to 5 bases, leaving 6 bases not matched to a gene. The CDR3 sequence is 14 residues long. Full variable domain (missing parts from reference TRBV11-2 and TRBJ2-7): EAGVAQSPRYKIIEKRQSVAFWCNPISGHATLYWYQQILGQGPKLLIQFQNNGVVDDSQLPKDRFSAERLKGVDSTLKIQPAKLEDSAVYLCASSFGQGRDEQYFGPGTRLTVT.

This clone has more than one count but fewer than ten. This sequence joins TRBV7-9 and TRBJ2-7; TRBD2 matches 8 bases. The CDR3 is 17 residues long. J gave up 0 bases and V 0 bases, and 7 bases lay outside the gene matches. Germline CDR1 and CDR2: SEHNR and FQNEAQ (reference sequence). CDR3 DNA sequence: TGTGCCAGCAGCTTAGCTTTTGGGCTAGCGGGCTCCTACGAGCAGTACTTC. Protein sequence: CASSLAFGLAGSYEQYF.

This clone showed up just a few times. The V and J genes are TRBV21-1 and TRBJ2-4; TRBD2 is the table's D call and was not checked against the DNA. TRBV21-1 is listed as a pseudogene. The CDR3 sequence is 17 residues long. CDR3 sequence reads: CASNPGTSGNSKNIQYF. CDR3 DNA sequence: TGTGCCAGCAACCCGGGGACTAGCGGGAATTCCAAAAACATTCAGTACTTC.

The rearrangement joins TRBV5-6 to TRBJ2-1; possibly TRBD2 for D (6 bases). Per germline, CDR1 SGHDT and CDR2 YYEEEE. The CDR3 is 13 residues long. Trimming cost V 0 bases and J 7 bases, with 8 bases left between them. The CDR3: CASSLGLVNEQFF. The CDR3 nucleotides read TGTGCCAGCAGCTTGGGACTAGTAAATGAGCAGTTCTTC.

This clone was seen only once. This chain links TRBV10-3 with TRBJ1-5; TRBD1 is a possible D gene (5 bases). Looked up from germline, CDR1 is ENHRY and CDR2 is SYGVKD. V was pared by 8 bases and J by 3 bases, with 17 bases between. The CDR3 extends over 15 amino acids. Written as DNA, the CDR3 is TGTGCCATCGGTGCCGGACAAGGTGACAATCAGCCCCAGCATTTT. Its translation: CAIGAGQGDNQPQHF.

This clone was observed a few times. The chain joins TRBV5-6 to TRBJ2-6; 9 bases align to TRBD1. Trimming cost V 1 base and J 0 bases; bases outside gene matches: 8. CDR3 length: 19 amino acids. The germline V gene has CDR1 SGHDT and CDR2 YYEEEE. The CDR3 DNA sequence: TGTGCCAGCAGCTTGCTGGCCGGGACAGGGTTCTCTGGGGCCAACGTCCTGACTTTC. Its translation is CASSLLAGTGFSGANVLTF.

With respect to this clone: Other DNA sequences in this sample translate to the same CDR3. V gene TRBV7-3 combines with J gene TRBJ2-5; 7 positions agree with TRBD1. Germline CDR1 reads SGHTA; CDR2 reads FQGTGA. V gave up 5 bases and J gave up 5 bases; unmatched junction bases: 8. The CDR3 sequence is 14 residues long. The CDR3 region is CASSPRQGGETQYF. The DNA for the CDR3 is TGTGCCAGCAGCCCACGACAGGGTGGCGAGACCCAGTACTTC.

The CDR3, as DNA: TGTGCCAGCAGTTACGGGGTAGCCTTCGACGAGCAGTACTTC. Protein: CASSYGVAFDEQYF. The V gene is TRBV6-5, the J gene TRBJ2-7; D is unclear. This CDR3 region has 14 residues. Per the germline V gene, CDR1 is MNHEY and CDR2 is SVGAGI. V shed 2 bases and J shed 5 bases, with 13 bases lying between them.

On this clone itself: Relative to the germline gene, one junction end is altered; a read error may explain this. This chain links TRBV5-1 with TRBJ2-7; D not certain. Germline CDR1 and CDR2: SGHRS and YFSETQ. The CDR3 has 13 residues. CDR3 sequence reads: CASANGNPYERYF. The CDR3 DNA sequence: TGCGCCAGCGCCAATGGGAACCCCTACGAGCGGTACTTC.

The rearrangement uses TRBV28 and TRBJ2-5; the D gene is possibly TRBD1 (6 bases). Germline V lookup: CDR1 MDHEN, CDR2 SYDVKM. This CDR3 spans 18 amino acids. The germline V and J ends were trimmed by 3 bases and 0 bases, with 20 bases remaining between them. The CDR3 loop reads CASSFLLSVTGYQETQYF. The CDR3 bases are TGTGCCAGCAGTTTCCTTTTATCCGTGACAGGCTACCAAGAGACCCAGTACTTC. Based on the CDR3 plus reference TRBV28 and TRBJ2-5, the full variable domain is DVKVTQSSRYLVKRTGEKVFLECVQDMDHENMFWYRQDPGLGLRLIYFSYDVKMKEKGDIPEGYSVSREKKERFSLILESASTNQTSMYLCASSFLLSVTGYQETQYFGPGTRLLVL.

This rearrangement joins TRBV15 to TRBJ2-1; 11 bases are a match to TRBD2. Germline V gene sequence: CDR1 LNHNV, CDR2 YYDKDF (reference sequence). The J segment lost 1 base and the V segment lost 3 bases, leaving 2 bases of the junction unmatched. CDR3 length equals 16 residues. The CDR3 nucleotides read TGTGCCACCAGCAGCCGGACTAGCGGGTCCTACAATGAGCAGTTCTTC. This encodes CATSSRTSGSYNEQFF.

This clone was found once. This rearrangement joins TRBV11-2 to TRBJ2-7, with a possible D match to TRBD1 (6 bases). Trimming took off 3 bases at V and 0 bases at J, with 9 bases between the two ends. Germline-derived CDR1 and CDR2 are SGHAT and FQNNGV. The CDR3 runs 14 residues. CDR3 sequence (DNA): TGTGCCAGCAGCTTTTCAGGGGCCTCCTACGAGCAGTACTTC. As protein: CASSFSGASYEQYF.

This CDR3 reads CASSGGPRVYTF. In DNA form, the CDR3 reads TGTGCCAGCAGCGGCGGGCCCCGAGTCTACACCTTC. J is TRBJ1-2 and V is TRBV2; D ambiguous. Germline lookup yields CDR1 SNHLY and CDR2 FYNNEI. The CDR3 covers 12 residues. V was shortened by 6 bases and J by 10 bases, with 15 bases between the two germline ends.

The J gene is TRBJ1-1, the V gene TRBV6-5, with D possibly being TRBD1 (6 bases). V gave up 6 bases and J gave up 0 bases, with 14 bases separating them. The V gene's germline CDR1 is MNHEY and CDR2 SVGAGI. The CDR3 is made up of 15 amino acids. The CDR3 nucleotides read TGTGCCAGCAGACCTACCGGGACAATGAACACTGAAGCTTTCTTT. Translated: CASRPTGTMNTEAFF.

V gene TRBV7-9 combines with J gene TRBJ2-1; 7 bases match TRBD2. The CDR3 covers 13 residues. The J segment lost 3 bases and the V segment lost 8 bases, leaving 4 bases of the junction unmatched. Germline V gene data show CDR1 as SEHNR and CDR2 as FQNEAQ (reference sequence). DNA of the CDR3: TGTGCCAGCGCGGGAGTGGTCTACAATGAGCAGTTCTTC. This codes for CASAGVVYNEQFF. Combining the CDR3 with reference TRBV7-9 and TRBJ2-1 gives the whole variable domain DTGVSQNPRHKITKRGQNVTFRCDPISEHNRLYWYRQTLGQGPEFLTYFQNEAQLEKSRLLSDRFSAERPKGSFSTLEIQRTEQGDSAMYLCASAGVVYNEQFFGPGTRLTVL.

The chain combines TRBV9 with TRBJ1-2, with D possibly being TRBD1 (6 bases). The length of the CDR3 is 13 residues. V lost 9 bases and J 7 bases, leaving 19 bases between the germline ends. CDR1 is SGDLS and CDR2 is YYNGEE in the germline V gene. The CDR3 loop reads CATREGGGGGYTF. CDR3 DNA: TGTGCCACCCGGGAAGGGGGGGGTGGTGGCTACACCTTC.

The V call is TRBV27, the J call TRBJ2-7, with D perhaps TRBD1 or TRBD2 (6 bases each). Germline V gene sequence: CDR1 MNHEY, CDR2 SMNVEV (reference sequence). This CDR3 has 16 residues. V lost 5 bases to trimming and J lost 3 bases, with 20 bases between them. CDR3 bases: TGTGCCAGCAGTCTCCGCGGGACATCGGGACACTACGAGCAGTACTTC. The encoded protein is CASSLRGTSGHYEQYF.

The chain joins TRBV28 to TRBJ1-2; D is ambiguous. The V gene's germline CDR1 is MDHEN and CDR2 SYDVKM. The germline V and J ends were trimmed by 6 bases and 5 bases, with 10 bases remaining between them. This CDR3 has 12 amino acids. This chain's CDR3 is CASRPTVYGYTF. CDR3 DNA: TGTGCCAGCAGGCCGACGGTGTATGGCTACACCTTC.

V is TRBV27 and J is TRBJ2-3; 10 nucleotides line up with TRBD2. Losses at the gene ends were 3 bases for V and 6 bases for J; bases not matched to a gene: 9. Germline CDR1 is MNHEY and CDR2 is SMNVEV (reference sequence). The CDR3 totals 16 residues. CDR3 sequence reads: CASSFGGLAGVDTQYF. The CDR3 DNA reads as TGTGCCAGCAGTTTTGGCGGTCTAGCGGGAGTTGATACGCAGTATTTT.

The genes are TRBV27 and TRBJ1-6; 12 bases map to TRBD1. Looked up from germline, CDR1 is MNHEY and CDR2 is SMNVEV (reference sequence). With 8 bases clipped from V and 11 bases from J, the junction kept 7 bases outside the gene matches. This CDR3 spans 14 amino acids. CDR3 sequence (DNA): TGTGCCAGCTCGACCCGGGACAGGGGGCCACCCCTCCACTTT. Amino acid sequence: CASSTRDRGPPLHF.

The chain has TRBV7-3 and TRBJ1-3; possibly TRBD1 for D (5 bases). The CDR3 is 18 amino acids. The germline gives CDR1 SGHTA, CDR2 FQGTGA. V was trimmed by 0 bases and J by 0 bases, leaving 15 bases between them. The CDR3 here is CASSLTIGIRDSGNTIYF. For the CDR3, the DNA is TGTGCCAGCAGCTTAACCATAGGAATCAGGGACTCTGGAAACACCATATATTTT.

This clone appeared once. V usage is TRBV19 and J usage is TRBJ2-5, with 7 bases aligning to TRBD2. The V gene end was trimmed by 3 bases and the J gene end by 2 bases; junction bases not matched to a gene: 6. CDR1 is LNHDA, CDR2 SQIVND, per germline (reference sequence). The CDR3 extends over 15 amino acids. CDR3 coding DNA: TGTGCCAGTAGTATGCCCGGACTAGGTCAAGAGACCCAGTACTTC. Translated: CASSMPGLGQETQYF. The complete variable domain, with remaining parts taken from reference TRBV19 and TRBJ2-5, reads DGGITQSPKYLFRKEGQNVTLSCEQNLNHDAMYWYRQDPGQGLRLIYYSQIVNDFQKGDIAEGYSVSREKKESFPLTVTSAQKNPTAFYLCASSMPGLGQETQYFGPGTRLLVL.

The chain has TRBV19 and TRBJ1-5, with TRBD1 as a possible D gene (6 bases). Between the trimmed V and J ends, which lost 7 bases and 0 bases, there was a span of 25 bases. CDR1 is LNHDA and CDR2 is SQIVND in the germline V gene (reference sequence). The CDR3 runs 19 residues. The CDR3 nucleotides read TGTGCCAGTACCGTTCCGGGCTGGGGGACACTTAATAGCAATCAGCCCCAGCATTTT. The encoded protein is CASTVPGWGTLNSNQPQHF.

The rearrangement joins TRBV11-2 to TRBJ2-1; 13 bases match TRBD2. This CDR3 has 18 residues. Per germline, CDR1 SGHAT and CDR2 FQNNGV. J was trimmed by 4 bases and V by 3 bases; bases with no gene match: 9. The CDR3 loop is CASSLGAGLAGPYNEQFF. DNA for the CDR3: TGTGCCAGCAGCTTGGGAGCGGGACTAGCGGGGCCGTACAATGAGCAGTTCTTC.

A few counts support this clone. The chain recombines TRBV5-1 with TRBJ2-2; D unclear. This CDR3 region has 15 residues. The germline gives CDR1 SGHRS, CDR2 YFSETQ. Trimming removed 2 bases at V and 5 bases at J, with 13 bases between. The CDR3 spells CASSLTVTRTGELFF. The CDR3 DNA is TGCGCCAGCAGCTTAACGGTGACCCGTACCGGGGAGCTGTTTTTT.

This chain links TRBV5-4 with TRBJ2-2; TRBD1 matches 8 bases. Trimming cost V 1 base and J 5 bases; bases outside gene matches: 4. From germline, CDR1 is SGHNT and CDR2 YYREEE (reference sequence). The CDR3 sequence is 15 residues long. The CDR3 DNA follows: TGTGCCAGCAGCTTGAGGACAGGGTGGACCGGGGAGCTGTTTTTT. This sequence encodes CASSLRTGWTGELFF.

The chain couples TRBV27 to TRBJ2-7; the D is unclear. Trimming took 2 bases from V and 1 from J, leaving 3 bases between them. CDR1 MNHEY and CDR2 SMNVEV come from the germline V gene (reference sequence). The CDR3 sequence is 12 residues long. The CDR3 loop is CASSLISYEQYF. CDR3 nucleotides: TGTGCCAGCAGTTTAATTTCCTACGAGCAGTACTTC.